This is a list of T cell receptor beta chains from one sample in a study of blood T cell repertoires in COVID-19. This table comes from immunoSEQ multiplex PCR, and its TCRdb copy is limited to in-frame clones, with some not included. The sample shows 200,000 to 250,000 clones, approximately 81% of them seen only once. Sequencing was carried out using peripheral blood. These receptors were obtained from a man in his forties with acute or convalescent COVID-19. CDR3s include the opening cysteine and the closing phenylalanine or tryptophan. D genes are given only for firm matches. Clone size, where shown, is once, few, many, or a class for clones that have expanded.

CASSQDRLAGGQFF TGTGCCAGCAGCCAAGATAGACTAGCGGGGGGGCAGTTCTTC TRBD2 TRBJ2-1 NA TRBV3-1/TRBV3-2
CASSLATNTEAFF TGCGCCAGCAGCTTGGCGACTAACACTGAAGCTTTCTTT NA TRBJ1-1 NA TRBV5-1
CASSWGTSGETQYF TGCGCCAGCAGCTGGGGGACTAGCGGAGAGACCCAGTACTTC TRBD2 TRBJ2-5 NA TRBV5-1
CASSPTSGGLYEQYF TGTGCCAGCAGCCCGACTAGCGGGGGACTTTACGAGCAGTACTTC TRBD2 TRBJ2-7 NA TRBV7-2
CASSVASGADEQYF TGTGCCAGCAGCGTAGCTAGCGGGGCGGACGAGCAGTACTTC TRBD2 TRBJ2-7 NA TRBV9
CASYPGGENTEAFF TGTGCCAGTTATCCGGGAGGGGAGAACACTGAAGCTTTCTTT NA TRBJ1-1 NA TRBV2
CASSSQGGTEAFF TGTGCCAGCAGCTCCCAGGGGGGCACTGAAGCTTTCTTT TRBD1 TRBJ1-1 NA TRBV7-3
CASSPQLAGYNEQFF TGTGCCAGCTCACCACAACTAGCGGGATACAATGAGCAGTTCTTC TRBD2 TRBJ2-1 NA TRBV18
CASSQDSGGAKDTQYF TGCGCCAGCAGCCAAGATAGCGGGGGGGCCAAGGATACGCAGTATTTT TRBD2 TRBJ2-3 NA TRBV4-3
CASSLAPTGVENGELFF TGTGCCAGCAGCTTAGCTCCGACAGGGGTGGAAAACGGGGAGCTGTTTTTT TRBD1 TRBJ2-2 few TRBV7-2
CASSSGGLNTEAFF TGTGCCAGCAGCTCAGGGGGCCTGAACACTGAAGCTTTCTTT TRBD1 TRBJ1-1 once TRBV6-6
CASTLRPGLTSTDTQYF TGTGCCAGCACCCTTAGACCGGGACTCACTAGCACAGATACGCAGTATTTT NA TRBJ2-3 NA TRBV2
CASSLPAGGGNEKLFF TGTGCCAGCAGCTTACCTGCAGGAGGAGGGAATGAAAAACTGTTTTTT NA TRBJ1-4 NA TRBV7-2
CASSQFPGAGDSPLHF TGTGCCAGCAGTCAATTCCCAGGGGCGGGGGATTCACCCCTCCACTTT NA TRBJ1-6 few TRBV28
CASSEYRGNNEKLFF TGTGCCAGCAGTGAATATCGGGGGAATAATGAAAAACTGTTTTTT NA TRBJ1-4 NA TRBV25-1
CASSQFLAGELFF TGTGCCAGCAGCCAGTTTTTAGCCGGGGAGCTGTTTTTT NA TRBJ2-2 NA TRBV3-1/TRBV3-2
CASSISLGEYEQYF TGTGCCAGTAGTATCAGTCTAGGGGAATACGAGCAGTACTTC NA TRBJ2-7 NA TRBV19
CASSQPRGRGTEAFF TGTGCCAGCAGCCAGCCCAGGGGCCGAGGCACTGAAGCTTTCTTT NA TRBJ1-1 few TRBV7-9
CASSYRGEEQYF TGTGCCAGCAGTTACAGGGGGGAAGAGCAGTACTTC TRBD1 TRBJ2-7 NA TRBV11-2
CASSERPGQGNSQYF TGTGCCAGCTCAGAACGACCGGGACAGGGTAATTCCCAGTACTTC TRBD1 TRBJ2-5 NA TRBV18
CASAAAGAGETQYF TGTGCCAGCGCCGCCGCGGGGGCGGGAGAGACCCAGTACTTC NA TRBJ2-5 NA TRBV5-4
CASSQARVGAFF TGTGCCAGCAGCCAAGCCCGGGTAGGAGCTTTCTTT NA TRBJ1-1 NA TRBV4-2
CASGDGGRITQYF TGTGCCAGCGGAGACGGCGGGAGGATAACGCAGTATTTT TRBD2 TRBJ2-3 NA TRBV11-2
CASSLEGQEGYEQYF TGTGCCAGCAGCTTGGAGGGACAGGAAGGCTACGAGCAGTACTTC TRBD1 TRBJ2-7 NA TRBV5-6
CASSLGSGVETQYF TGTGCCAGCAGCTTAGGTAGCGGAGTAGAGACCCAGTACTTC NA TRBJ2-5 NA TRBV7-3
CASSSGPGGGYTF TGTGCCAGCAGCTCGGGACCCGGGGGTGGCTACACCTTC NA TRBJ1-2 NA TRBV7-9
CASSRNRGSGNTIYF TGTGCCAGCAGCCGAAACAGGGGCTCTGGAAACACCATATATTTT TRBD1 TRBJ1-3 NA TRBV7-9
CASTTDPGNTIYF TGTGCCAGCACCACTGATCCTGGAAACACCATATATTTT NA TRBJ1-3 NA TRBV5-6